This T cell receptor (beta chain) was observed in a study of cytomegalovirus exposure and HLA in healthy donors. Study overall: A later analysis reported the 120 or so validation repertoires used the same platform as the 666 first-cohort repertoires. Notes on the study in general: Most observed TCR sequences were rare, whereas some public TCRs were detected in many donors. Specificity of a few CMV-associated chains for CMV antigens was verified in vitro.

CDR1 and CDR2 from the germline V gene are SGHTA and FQGNSA. The CDR3 extends over 13 amino acids. V was pared by 5 bases and J by 5 bases, with 12 bases between. Assay: immunoSEQ multiplex PCR; the TCRdb copy retains only in-frame clones and omits some. The sample includes some 74,000 clones, 90% to 95% of them seen just once. This clone was observed a single time. Its target is unknown. The chain recombines TRBV7-2 with TRBJ1-1; the D is unclear. Sequencing input: PBMCs. This receptor was taken from a woman aged 25 to 45 in good health and CMV-seronegative. The CDR3 region has the DNA TGTGCCAGCAGCGCTACGAGAGATACTGAAGCTTTCTTT. It is translated as CASSATRDTEAFF.